Given below is one TCR beta chain in context. This clone has just one count. No cognate antigen has been identified for it. Base qualities are not recorded, but no much larger clone differs from it by a single base. The same CDR3 can be traced to other DNA sequences in this sample. The sample comes from a study of T cell responses to AZD1222 COVID-19 vaccine (dated by TCRdb to the early 2020s). About the full investigation: AZD1222 recipients whose second dose came at about 4 weeks and those whose second dose came at about 12 weeks were combined into one group, since spike-specific TCR depth and breadth did not differ between the two schedules. TCR sequencing covered roughly 230 trial participants: 207 given two doses of AZD1222 and approximately 26 given two doses of MenACWY control vaccine. Enrollment into the trials was organized by age into subgroups of 18-55, 56-69 and 70-plus years, and those subgroups contained approximately 160, 26 and 62 TCR-sequenced participants, respectively. What the work shows at the level of the full study, not this receptor alone: Because no day 14 peak-response samples were available, the repertoires could be characterized only after the peak T cell response. Participants were mostly white British and included more females than males, and it was suggested by the authors that clonal diversity may have been underestimated. The whole spike protein was spanned by vaccine-associated CD4 TCRs, and dominant responses were seen in regions 160-218 and 743-854. Conclusions about previously exposed vaccinees were limited because only 6 or 7 AZD1222 recipients were SARS-CoV-2 seropositive at baseline. Spike-specific TCR breadth and depth rose significantly after two AZD1222 doses compared with day 0 and with MenACWY recipients. In the small 56-69-year group, the increase in depth fell short of significance, most likely because of low power. Reportedly, almost half of the unique spike-specific TCRs recognized epitopes lying outside the regions that are mutated in the B.1.351 and B.1.1.7 variants.

The time point label of this sample denotes: baseline before first vaccination. Samples from vaccinated people were obtained from the UK trials COV001 and COV002, which included a single-blind randomized controlled phase 2/3 trial of AZD1222 (ChAdOx1 nCoV-19) in healthy adults. Trial participant PBMC samples were collected at day 0 and day 28 after the second dose for TCRbeta chain sequencing. The CDR3 regions of human TCRbeta chains were analyzed by immunosequencing. In the source study's methods: TCRs in the repertoires were matched against a reference library of SARS-CoV-2-specific TCRs that had been generated with the MIRA antigen-specificity platform. Breadth was defined as the fraction of unique TCRs that were SARS-CoV-2-associated, and depth was defined as the fraction of total T cells that were SARS-CoV-2-associated. Each spike-specific TCR was assigned to its reactive spike region and to a CD4 or CD8 class using the MIRA data. Log10-transformed breadth and depth values were compared by one-way ANOVA with Sidak's multiple comparisons tests. TCRdb stores this immuneACCESS table with in-frame sequences only. Part of the clones is absent; in the studies checked, under half of the shortfall reflects unresolved V genes, and no reason is known for the rest. That table gives V, J and clone size, and the DNA gave D and trimming. The sample table holds about 59,000 clones, of which 84% were seen once. The leading ten clones occupy 6.5% to 8% of the sample.

This sequence was found in an adult in good health. Source: peripheral blood, taken on day 0 of AZD1222 vaccination.

For the CDR3, the sequence is CASSPGDNQPQHF. The nucleotide sequence is given as TGTGCCAGCTCACCCGGAGACAATCAGCCCCAGCATTTT. The chain is made from TRBV18 and TRBJ1-5; a confident D gene designation cannot be given. Via the germline V gene, CDR1 is KGHSH and CDR2 LQKENI. The CDR3 has 13 amino acids, counting the end cysteine and phenylalanine. The read is trimmed to its CDR3 DNA, 39 bases read in frame from base 1. The trim is 3 bases for V and 3 bases for J, with a gap of 6 bases between the germline ends.